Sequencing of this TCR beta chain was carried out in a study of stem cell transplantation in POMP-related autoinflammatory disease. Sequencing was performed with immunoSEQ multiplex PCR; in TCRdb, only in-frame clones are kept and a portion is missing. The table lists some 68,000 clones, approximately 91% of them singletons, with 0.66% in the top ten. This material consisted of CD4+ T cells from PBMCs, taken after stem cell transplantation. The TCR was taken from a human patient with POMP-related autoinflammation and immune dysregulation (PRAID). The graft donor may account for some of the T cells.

The CDR3 DNA follows: TGCGCCAGCAGCTTGGGGCCCGGACAGGGGCCCTACGAGCAGTACTTC. Its translation is CASSLGPGQGPYEQYF. The chain employs TRBV5-1 and TRBJ2-7; 9 bases align to TRBD1. The CDR3 is 16 residues long. Trimming at V came to 0 bases and at J to 2 bases, leaving 6 bases not matched to a gene. The germline gives CDR1 SGHRS, CDR2 YFSETQ.